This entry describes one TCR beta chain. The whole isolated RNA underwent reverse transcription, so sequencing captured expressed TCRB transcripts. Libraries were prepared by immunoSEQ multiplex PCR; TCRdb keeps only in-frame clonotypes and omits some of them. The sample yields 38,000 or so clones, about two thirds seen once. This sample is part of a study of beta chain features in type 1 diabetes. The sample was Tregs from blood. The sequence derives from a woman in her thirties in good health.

CDR3 in DNA: TGTGCCAGCACGTCTAGCGGGTTAATCAATGAGCAGTTCTTC. It codes for CASTSSGLINEQFF. The chain recombines TRBV13 with TRBJ2-1, with 8 positions matching TRBD2. Trimming took 7 bases from V and 6 from J; bases not matched to a gene: 8. Germline V gene sequence: CDR1 PRHDT, CDR2 FYEKMQ (reference sequence). The CDR3 runs 14 residues.